This T cell receptor (beta chain) was captured in a study of T-cell memory formation after mild COVID-19. CDR3 length: 15 residues. The V gene's germline CDR1 is SGHTA and CDR2 FQGNSA. J gave up 5 bases and V 4 bases, and 5 bases lay outside the gene matches. In TCRdb, the 5' RACE reads were re-called with MiXCR into one record per CDR3 protein. The data show about 49,000 distinct CDR3 sequences, 25% to 35% seen once. The chain is built from TRBV7-2 and TRBJ2-1, with 10 bases matching TRBD2. Sequenced input: PBMCs or a T cell subset sorted from them (not recorded which). The source is a man aged 18-30 years who had mild COVID-19 (a few samples of this study predate the infection). Cell type and time point are not known. CDR3 loop: CASSYPGLADNEQFF. As DNA, the CDR3 is TGTGCCAGCAGCTATCCTGGACTAGCGGACAATGAGCAGTTCTTC.